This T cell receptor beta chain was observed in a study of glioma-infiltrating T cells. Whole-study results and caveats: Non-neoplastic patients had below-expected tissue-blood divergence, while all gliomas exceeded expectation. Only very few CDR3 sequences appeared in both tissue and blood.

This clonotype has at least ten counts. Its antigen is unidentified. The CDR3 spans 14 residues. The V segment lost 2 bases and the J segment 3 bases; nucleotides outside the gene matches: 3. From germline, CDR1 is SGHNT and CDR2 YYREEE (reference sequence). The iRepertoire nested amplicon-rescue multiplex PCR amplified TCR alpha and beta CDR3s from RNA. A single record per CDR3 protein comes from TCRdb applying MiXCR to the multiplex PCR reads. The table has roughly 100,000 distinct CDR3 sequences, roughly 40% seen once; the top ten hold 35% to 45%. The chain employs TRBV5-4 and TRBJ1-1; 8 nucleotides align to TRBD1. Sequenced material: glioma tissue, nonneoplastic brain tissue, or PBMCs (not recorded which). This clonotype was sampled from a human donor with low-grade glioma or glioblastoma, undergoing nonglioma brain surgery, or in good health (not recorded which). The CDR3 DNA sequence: TGTGCCAGCAGCTTTGACAGGGGTTACACTGAAGCTTTCTTT. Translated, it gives CASSFDRGYTEAFF. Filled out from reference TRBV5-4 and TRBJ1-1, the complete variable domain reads ETGVTQSPTHLIKTRGQQVTLRCSSQSGHNTVSWYQQALGQGPQFIFQYYREEENGRGNFPPRFSGLQFPNYSSELNVNALELDDSALYLCASSFDRGYTEAFFGQGTRLTVV.